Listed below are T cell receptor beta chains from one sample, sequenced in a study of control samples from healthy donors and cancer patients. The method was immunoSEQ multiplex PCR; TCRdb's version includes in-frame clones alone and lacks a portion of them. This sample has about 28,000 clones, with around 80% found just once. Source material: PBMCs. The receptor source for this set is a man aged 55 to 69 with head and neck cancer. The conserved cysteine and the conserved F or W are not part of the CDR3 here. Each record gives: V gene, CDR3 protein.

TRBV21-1 ASSKPGSSGPQH
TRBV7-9 ASSLGAGRMNTEAF
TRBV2 ASSETSGRALDTQY
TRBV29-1 SVALGAGSGGGTDTQY
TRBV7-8 ASSRGRYPSTDTQY
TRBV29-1 SVDQRRRTDTQY
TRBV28 ASTPGGREKLF
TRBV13 ASSLSGISGQETQY
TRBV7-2 ASSSGGYGVWGYGYT
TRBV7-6 ASSLGSGRALTDTQY